A selection of T cell receptor beta chains follows, all from one sample in a study of T cell responses to AZD1222 COVID-19 vaccine. TCRdb's table, derived via immunoSEQ multiplex PCR, lists solely in-frame clones and lacks some. The sample contains about 130,000 clones, about 90% of which appear only once. The specimen comprised peripheral blood, sampled on day 0 of AZD1222 vaccination. These receptors were obtained from an adult in good health. Each CDR3 is given with its conserved first and last residue. D genes are given only for firm matches. Part of the rows lack a size; the others show once, few, many or a class for expanded clones.

V	D	length	size	J	DNA	CDR3
TRBV28	NA	14	NA	TRBJ1-2	TGTGCCAGCAGTTTTCTGGACGGAACCTATGGCTACACCTTC	CASSFLDGTYGYTF
TRBV5-8	NA	13	NA	TRBJ1-1	TGTGCCAGCAGCTTTTGGGGGGGCACTGAAGCTTTCTTT	CASSFWGGTEAFF
TRBV5-1	NA	13	NA	TRBJ1-5	TGCGCCAGCAGCCCTGGGGAGAATCAGCCCCAGCATTTT	CASSPGENQPQHF
TRBV30	NA	14	NA	TRBJ1-3	TGTGCCTGGAGTCAGTCGATAGGGGGAAACACCATATATTTT	CAWSQSIGGNTIYF
TRBV6-1	NA	20	NA	TRBJ1-5	TGTGCCAGCAGTGCTATAGGGGGTGTCTCAGCAACGGTTAGCAATCAGCCCCAGCATTTT	CASSAIGGVSATVSNQPQHF
TRBV28	NA	12	NA	TRBJ1-2	TGTGCCAGCAGTTTATTGGGGACCTTGGACACCTTC	CASSLLGTLDTF
TRBV4-3	NA	17	once	TRBJ1-2	TGCGCCAGCAGCCAAACCTACTCGGGCTACGTCGATTATGGCTACACCTTC	CASSQTYSGYVDYGYTF
TRBV7-9	NA	14	NA	TRBJ1-2	TGTGCCAGCAGCTTAGGACAGCTTAACTATGGCTACACCTTC	CASSLGQLNYGYTF
TRBV5-5	NA	17	NA	TRBJ1-3	TGTGCCAGCAGCTTGGGACGGCGAGTATCCTCTGGAAACACCATATATTTT	CASSLGRRVSSGNTIYF
TRBV28	TRBD2	18	NA	TRBJ2-7	TGTGCCAGCAGTCTAGGGGGACTAGCGGGAGGCCTCCCCTACGAGCAGTACTTC	CASSLGGLAGGLPYEQYF
TRBV18	NA	14	NA	TRBJ2-7	TGTGCCAGCTCACCAAGGGGGGATGGGGGCGAGCAGTACTTC	CASSPRGDGGEQYF
TRBV4-1	TRBD1	15	NA	TRBJ2-1	TGCGCCAGCAGCCAAGGACAGGGGTTTTACAATGAGCAGTTCTTC	CASSQGQGFYNEQFF
TRBV4-2	TRBD2	15	NA	TRBJ2-7	TGTGCCAGCAGCCAACAGCAGCGGGGGCTCTACGAGCAGTACTTC	CASSQQQRGLYEQYF
TRBV5-4	TRBD1	13	few	TRBJ1-6	TGTGCCAGCAGCGGGACAGGGGAAGGACCCCTCCACTTT	CASSGTGEGPLHF
TRBV5-6	NA	17	NA	TRBJ1-2	TGTGCCAGCAGCTTGGTAGGGACCGGTAGGAGTGACTATGGCTACACCTTC	CASSLVGTGRSDYGYTF
TRBV4-1	TRBD1	18	NA	TRBJ1-2	TGCGCCAGCAGCCCCGGACAGGGGGGAATTAGTTCTAACTATGGCTACACCTTC	CASSPGQGGISSNYGYTF
TRBV19	NA	16	NA	TRBJ1-1	TGTGCCAGTAGGTTCAACAACGGGGCAGGGCGCACTGAAGCTTTCTTT	CASRFNNGAGRTEAFF
TRBV5-1	TRBD1	14	NA	TRBJ1-4	TGCGCCAGCAGCTTTAAAACAGGGGAAGAAAAACTGTTTTTT	CASSFKTGEEKLFF
TRBV6-5	NA	13	NA	TRBJ2-7	TGTGCCAGCGGCCTTGGGGCCGCCTTCTCGCAGTACTTC	CASGLGAAFSQYF
TRBV5-1	TRBD1	16	NA	TRBJ2-1	TGCGCCAGCAGCCTACAAGGGACAGCCGTCCAGGATGAGCAGTTCTTC	CASSLQGTAVQDEQFF
TRBV14	NA	16	NA	TRBJ1-6	TGTGCCAGCAGCCAAGAAGGAGGAGGTTGGAATTCACCCCTCCACTTT	CASSQEGGGWNSPLHF
TRBV7-2	NA	16	NA	TRBJ1-6	TGTGCCAGCAGCTTAGAGGGGTTAGGGGCGTTTTCACCCCTCCACTTT	CASSLEGLGAFSPLHF
TRBV3-1/TRBV3-2	NA	16	NA	TRBJ1-2	TGTGCCAGCAGCCATGATAGTTTACAGGGTGACTATGGCTACACCTTC	CASSHDSLQGDYGYTF
TRBV24-1	NA	14	NA	TRBJ2-1	TGTGCCACCAGTACCCGGAGTCCATACAATGAGCAGTTCTTC	CATSTRSPYNEQFF
TRBV12-5	NA	17	once	TRBJ1-1	TGTGCTAGTGGTTTGGTACTGACTGATGTAATGAACACTGAAGCTTTCTTT	CASGLVLTDVMNTEAFF
TRBV27	NA	17	once	TRBJ2-5	TGTGCCAGCAGTTTTTTTCGGGAGTCCGGGCGGGTGGAGACCCAGTACTTC	CASSFFRESGRVETQYF
TRBV24-1	NA	13	NA	TRBJ1-1	TGTGCCACCAGTGATTGGACGAACACTGAAGCTTTCTTT	CATSDWTNTEAFF
TRBV6-4	NA	14	NA	TRBJ2-2	TGTGCCAGCAGCGGGGGGCCGGACACCGGGGAGCTGTTTTTT	CASSGGPDTGELFF
TRBV10-1	NA	13	few	TRBJ1-5	TGCGCCACCGCCTTTGATGGAAATCAGCCCCAGCATTTT	CATAFDGNQPQHF
TRBV7-2	NA	17	NA	TRBJ1-4	TGTGCCAGCAGCCCCTACCCACAGGGATTAAGGAGCGGAAAACTGTTTTTT	CASSPYPQGLRSGKLFF
TRBV30	NA	13	NA	TRBJ1-5	TGTGCCTGGAGTAGGGACAGCAATCAGCCCCAGCATTTT	CAWSRDSNQPQHF
TRBV28	NA	17	once	TRBJ1-5	TGTGCCAGCAGTTTCCCGGCAGCCAAGTATAGCAATCAGCCCCAGCATTTT	CASSFPAAKYSNQPQHF
TRBV7-7	TRBD2	16	NA	TRBJ2-2	TGTGCCAGCGCGGGTGGACTAGCGGGAGGGCCCGGGGAGCTGTTTTTT	CASAGGLAGGPGELFF
TRBV4-1	NA	15	NA	TRBJ2-1	TGCGCCAGCAGCCAAGATTCAGGGGGGCTGGGTGAGCAGTTCTTC	CASSQDSGGLGEQFF
TRBV30	NA	15	once	TRBJ2-7	TGTGCCTGTTACTTCGGGACACAATCCTGCTACGAGCAGTACTTC	CACYFGTQSCYEQYF
TRBV2	NA	15	NA	TRBJ1-4	TGTGCCAGCATCCCCGGTGGGGGGTGGAATGAAAAACTGTTTTTT	CASIPGGGWNEKLFF
TRBV7-3	NA	15	NA	TRBJ1-6	TGTGCCAGCAGACAGGACGGGGCCTTGGGTTCACCCCTCCACTTT	CASRQDGALGSPLHF